One and the same sample provided the 19 T cell receptor beta chains below, sequenced in a study of cytomegalovirus exposure and HLA in healthy donors. Both 60 Vbeta primers and 13 Jbeta primers went into the PCR. Clones were read by immunoSEQ multiplex PCR, and TCRdb kept only the in-frame ones, dropping some. The sample yields around 210,000 clones, about 85% seen once. What was sequenced was PBMCs. The receptors were sampled from a girl aged 2 to 9 in good health and CMV-seronegative.

The chain has TRBV6-5 and TRBJ2-7; TRBD2 is a possible D gene (6 bases). CDR1 is MNHEY and CDR2 is SVGAGI in the germline V gene. The CDR3 contains 16 residues. V dropped 0 bases and J dropped 6 bases, with 18 bases sitting between them. The CDR3 reads CASSYSGGSSIVEQYF. The CDR3 coding sequence is TGTGCCAGCAGTTACTCGGGAGGTAGCAGCATTGTCGAGCAGTACTTC.

The V and J genes are TRBV6-1 and TRBJ1-1; maybe TRBD1 (5 bases). Germline CDR1 MNHNS, CDR2 SASEGT. The CDR3 is made up of 13 amino acids. Trimming pared 6 bases from V and 3 bases from J, leaving 11 bases between. This chain's CDR3 is CASRQDSYTEAFF. The CDR3 nucleotides are TGTGCCAGCAGGCAAGACAGCTACACTGAAGCTTTCTTT.

J is TRBJ2-4 and V is TRBV6-8; TRBD2 aligns across 13 bases. Germline CDR1 MNHGY, CDR2 SAAAGT. With 8 bases clipped from V and 1 base from J, the junction kept 5 bases outside the gene matches. This CDR3 comprises 16 residues. CDR3 residues: CASGTSGEVAKNIQYF. The CDR3 DNA follows: TGTGCCAGCGGGACTAGCGGGGAGGTCGCCAAAAACATTCAGTACTTC.

The CDR3 DNA follows: TGTGCCAGCAGCGTAAGGGGGCGCCTCTATGGCTACACCTTC. Residues: CASSVRGRLYGYTF. The genes are TRBV9 and TRBJ1-2; TRBD1 matches 7 bases. CDR3 length equals 14 residues. CDR1 SGDLS and CDR2 YYNGEE come from the germline V gene. V shed 1 base and J 4 bases; nucleotides not matched to a gene: 4. Full variable domain (outside the CDR3, taken from reference TRBV9 and TRBJ1-2): DSGVTQTPKHLITATGQRVTLRCSPRSGDLSVYWYQQSLDQGLQFLIQYYNGEERAKGNILERFSAQQFPDLHSELNLSSLELGDSALYFCASSVRGRLYGYTFGSGTRLTVV.

The chain couples TRBV29-1 to TRBJ1-1, with unresolved D. Germline V gene lookup returns CDR1 SQVTM and CDR2 ANQGSEA. The CDR3 is made up of 12 amino acids. The germline V and J ends were trimmed by 3 bases and 3 bases, with 8 bases remaining between them. The CDR3 loop reads CSVDLRDTEAFF. The CDR3 coding sequence is TGCAGCGTTGACTTGAGGGACACTGAAGCTTTCTTT.

This clone was counted a few times. This chain links TRBV5-1 with TRBJ1-1, with 7 bases fitting TRBD1. J lost 0 bases, V lost 4 bases, and 6 bases had no gene match. Germline V gene lookup returns CDR1 SGHRS and CDR2 YFSETQ. This CDR3 contains 15 residues. In nucleotides, the CDR3 is TGCGCCAGCAGCCCGACAGGGCACATGAACACTGAAGCTTTCTTT. It specifies CASSPTGHMNTEAFF. Full variable domain (outside the CDR3, taken from reference TRBV5-1 and TRBJ1-1): KAGVTQTPRYLIKTRGQQVTLSCSPISGHRSVSWYQQTPGQGLQFLFEYFSETQRNKGNFPGRFSGRQFSNSRSEMNVSTLELGDSALYLCASSPTGHMNTEAFFGQGTRLTVV.

This chain connects TRBV10-2 to TRBJ2-7; D call uncertain. The CDR3 is made up of 11 amino acids. With 3 bases removed from V and 3 bases from J, the gap between germline ends came to 3 bases. The V gene's germline CDR1 is WSHSY and CDR2 SAAADI. This chain's CDR3 is CASSDRYEQYF. Here the CDR3 DNA reads TGCGCCAGCAGTGATCGCTACGAGCAGTACTTC.

The rearrangement uses TRBV29-1 and TRBJ2-2, with D perhaps matching TRBD2 (6 bases). V was shortened by 7 bases and J by 8 bases, with 14 bases between the two germline ends. Looked up from germline, CDR1 is SQVTM and CDR2 is ANQGSEA. There are 12 residues in the CDR3. CDR3 sequence reads: CSALRGVGELFF. CDR3 sequence (DNA): TGCAGCGCCCTCCGCGGGGTGGGGGAGCTGTTTTTT.

The chain recombines TRBV7-9 with TRBJ1-4; D is uncertain. V lost 1 base to trimming and J lost 2 bases, with 14 bases between them. The germline V gene encodes CDR1 SEHNR and CDR2 FQNEAQ (reference sequence). There are 17 residues in the CDR3. CDR3 in amino acids: CASSLELGRGTNEKLFF. The CDR3 coding sequence is TGTGCCAGCAGCTTAGAACTGGGGAGAGGGACTAATGAAAAACTGTTTTTT. The full variable domain, rest sourced from reference TRBV7-9 and TRBJ1-4, is DTGVSQNPRHKITKRGQNVTFRCDPISEHNRLYWYRQTLGQGPEFLTYFQNEAQLEKSRLLSDRFSAERPKGSFSTLEIQRTEQGDSAMYLCASSLELGRGTNEKLFFGSGTQLSVL.

DNA for the CDR3: TGTGCCTGGAGTAGCGGTAATCAGCCCCAGCATTTT. Translation gives CAWSSGNQPQHF. The rearrangement joins TRBV30 to TRBJ1-5; D remains unclear. Germline CDR1 reads GTSNPN; CDR2 reads SVGIG (reference sequence). Trimming stripped 2 bases from V and 4 bases from J, with 6 bases between. The CDR3 covers 12 residues.

J is TRBJ1-5 and V is TRBV10-3; D gene uncertain. The CDR3 has 12 residues. Germline CDR1 ENHRY, CDR2 SYGVKD. The germline V and J ends were trimmed by 4 bases and 2 bases, with 3 bases remaining between them. This chain's CDR3 is CAISAGNQPQHF. In DNA form, the CDR3 reads TGTGCCATCAGTGCTGGCAATCAGCCCCAGCATTTT.

For this clone: Other nucleotide sequences in the sample specify the same CDR3. V usage is TRBV7-9 and J usage is TRBJ2-5; the D gene is possibly TRBD1 (6 bases). Germline lookup yields CDR1 SEHNR and CDR2 FQNEAQ (reference sequence). Trimming pared 5 bases from V and 2 bases from J, leaving 18 bases between. CDR3 size: 16 residues. Here the CDR3 reads CASSPLRGISQETQYF. The DNA for the CDR3 is TGTGCCAGCAGCCCCCTCAGGGGCATATCACAAGAGACCCAGTACTTC.

The CDR3 DNA follows: TGCGCCAGCAGCTTGTTTGGCCCGGGACTAGCGGGGACTTCCGATGAGCAGTTCTTC. Its protein product is CASSLFGPGLAGTSDEQFF. This chain links TRBV5-1 with TRBJ2-1, with 13 bases lining up with TRBD2. The CDR3 sequence is 19 residues long. Germline trimming cut 1 base from V and 8 bases from J; bases unmatched to any gene: 15. Germline V gene lookup returns CDR1 SGHRS and CDR2 YFSETQ.

This clone was seen a few times. CDR3 coding DNA: TGTGCCAGCAGTGATGATACAAATGAGCAGTTCTTC. Its protein is CASSDDTNEQFF. The chain carries TRBV6-1 and TRBJ2-1; D uncertain. This CDR3 comprises 12 residues. V lost 3 bases to trimming and J lost 7 bases, with 7 bases between them. The germline V gene has CDR1 MNHNS and CDR2 SASEGT.

The chain combines TRBV9 with TRBJ2-5, with TRBD2 matching 10 bases. Germline CDR1 reads SGDLS; CDR2 reads YYNGEE. J was trimmed by 2 bases and V by 8 bases; bases with no gene match: 6. The CDR3 runs to 14 residues. The CDR3 DNA reads as TGTGCCAGGCCAAGCGGGGGGGGGCAAGAGACCCAGTACTTC. Protein product: CARPSGGGQETQYF.

V is TRBV6-5 and J is TRBJ2-1; TRBD1 matches at 9 bases. The J segment lost 12 bases and the V segment lost 6 bases, leaving 12 bases of the junction unmatched. CDR1 and CDR2 from the germline V gene are MNHEY and SVGAGI. The CDR3 contains 14 residues. The chain's CDR3 is CASSRGQGRGGQFF. Written as DNA, the CDR3 is TGTGCCAGCAGCCGCGGACAGGGGCGTGGGGGGCAGTTCTTC.

The chain joins TRBV7-7 to TRBJ2-1, with D possibly TRBD1 on 6 matching bases. Germline assignment: CDR1 SSHAT and CDR2 FNYEAQ (reference sequence). V was pared by 1 base and J by 4 bases, with 11 bases between. CDR3 length: 15 amino acids. The chain's CDR3 is CASSLGDGQYNEQFF. CDR3 bases: TGTGCCAGCAGCTTAGGTGACGGACAGTACAATGAGCAGTTCTTC.

V usage is TRBV4-1 and J usage is TRBJ2-5; 10 positions match TRBD2. The CDR3 has 16 residues. Germline CDR1 and CDR2: MGHRA and YSYEKL. The trim removed 0 bases at V and 4 bases at J, leaving 5 bases unmatched. CDR3 residues: CASSQEGTSAAETQYF. Written as DNA, the CDR3 is TGCGCCAGCAGCCAAGAGGGGACTAGCGCGGCAGAGACCCAGTACTTC.

V and J are TRBV7-9 and TRBJ2-7, with D possibly TRBD2 on 6 matching bases. Germline V gene data show CDR1 as SEHNR and CDR2 as FQNEAQ (reference sequence). V was shortened by 5 bases and J by 1 base, with 12 bases between the two germline ends. This CDR3 has 14 residues. CDR3 amino acids: CASSPLTSSYEQYF. CDR3 DNA sequence: TGTGCCAGCAGCCCCTTGACTAGTTCCTACGAGCAGTACTTC.